This TCR beta chain was retrieved from a study of a mutant IDH1 vaccine in newly diagnosed glioma. The germline V and J ends were trimmed by 0 bases and 9 bases, with 10 bases remaining between them. Germline V gene data show CDR1 as SGHDT and CDR2 as YYEEEE. The CDR3 is 13 amino acids. Regarding this clone: Its antigen is as yet unknown.

Time point given: week 5, during vaccination. Every single dose of the vaccine, 300 ug of mutant IDH1 20-mer peptide, came with topical imiquimod. TCRdb keeps only in-frame clones here, not all; method: immunoSEQ multiplex PCR. The sample lists tens of thousands of clones, more than 80% occurring once. The chain recombines TRBV5-6 with TRBJ2-1; D might be TRBD2 (5 bases). Sequenced here: PBMCs, sampled from a glioma patient whose treatment included an IDH1 peptide vaccine. The receptor's source is a middle-aged man with glioma. CDR3 region: CASSLGTASEQFF. DNA of the CDR3: TGTGCCAGCAGCTTGGGGACTGCTAGTGAGCAGTTCTTC.